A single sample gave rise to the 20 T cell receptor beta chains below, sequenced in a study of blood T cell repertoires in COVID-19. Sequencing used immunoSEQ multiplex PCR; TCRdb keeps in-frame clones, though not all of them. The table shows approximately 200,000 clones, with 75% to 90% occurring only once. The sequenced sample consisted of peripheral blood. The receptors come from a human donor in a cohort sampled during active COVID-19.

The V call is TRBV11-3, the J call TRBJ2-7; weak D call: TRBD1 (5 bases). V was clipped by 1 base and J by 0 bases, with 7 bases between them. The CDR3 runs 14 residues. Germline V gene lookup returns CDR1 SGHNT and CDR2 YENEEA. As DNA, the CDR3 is TGTGCCAGCAGCTTAGGGGGCCGCTCCTACGAGCAGTACTTC. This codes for CASSLGGRSYEQYF.

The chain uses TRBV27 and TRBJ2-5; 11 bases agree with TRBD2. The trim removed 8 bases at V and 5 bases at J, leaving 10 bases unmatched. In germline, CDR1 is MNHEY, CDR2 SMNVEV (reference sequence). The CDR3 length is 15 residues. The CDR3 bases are TGTGCCAGCCGATCCGGGACTAGCGGAAAGGAGACCCAGTACTTC. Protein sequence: CASRSGTSGKETQYF.

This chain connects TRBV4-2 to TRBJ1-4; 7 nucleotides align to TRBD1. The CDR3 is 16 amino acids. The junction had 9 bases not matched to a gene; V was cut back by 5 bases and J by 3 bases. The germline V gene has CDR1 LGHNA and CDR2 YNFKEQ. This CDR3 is CASSTLPGQPNEKLFF. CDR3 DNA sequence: TGTGCCAGCAGCACCTTACCGGGACAGCCTAATGAAAAACTGTTTTTT.

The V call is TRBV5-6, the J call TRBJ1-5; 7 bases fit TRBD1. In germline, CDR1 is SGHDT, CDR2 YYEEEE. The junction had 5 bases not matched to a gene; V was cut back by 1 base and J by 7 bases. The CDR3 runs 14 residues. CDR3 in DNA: TGTGCCAGCAGCTTGAGGGGGCAGGGCCAGCCCCAGCATTTT. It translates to CASSLRGQGQPQHF. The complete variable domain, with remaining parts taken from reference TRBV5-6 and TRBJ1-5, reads DAGVTQSPTHLIKTRGQQVTLRCSPKSGHDTVSWYQQALGQGPQFIFQYYEEEERQRGNFPDRFSGHQFPNYSSELNVNALLLGDSALYLCASSLRGQGQPQHFGDGTRLSIL.

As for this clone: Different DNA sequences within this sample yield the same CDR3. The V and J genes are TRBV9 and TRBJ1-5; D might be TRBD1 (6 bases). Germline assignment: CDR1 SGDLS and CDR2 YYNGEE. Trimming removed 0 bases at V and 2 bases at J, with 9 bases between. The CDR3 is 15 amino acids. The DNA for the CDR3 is TGTGCCAGCAGCGTAGGTCCAGGGGGCAATCAGCCCCAGCATTTT. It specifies CASSVGPGGNQPQHF. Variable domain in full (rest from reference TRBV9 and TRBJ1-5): DSGVTQTPKHLITATGQRVTLRCSPRSGDLSVYWYQQSLDQGLQFLIQYYNGEERAKGNILERFSAQQFPDLHSELNLSSLELGDSALYFCASSVGPGGNQPQHFGDGTRLSIL.

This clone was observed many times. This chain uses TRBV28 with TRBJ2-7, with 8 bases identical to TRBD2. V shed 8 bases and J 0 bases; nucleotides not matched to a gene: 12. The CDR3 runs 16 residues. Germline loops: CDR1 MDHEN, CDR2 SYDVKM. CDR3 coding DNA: TGTGCCAGCGGGATGAGCGGGGGAGAGCCCTCCTACGAGCAGTACTTC. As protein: CASGMSGGEPSYEQYF.

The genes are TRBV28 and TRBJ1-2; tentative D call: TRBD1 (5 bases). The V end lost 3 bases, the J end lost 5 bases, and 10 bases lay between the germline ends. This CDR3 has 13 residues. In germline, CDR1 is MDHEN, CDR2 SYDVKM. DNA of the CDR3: TGTGCCAGCAGTTTTATCGGGGGTTATGGCTACACCTTC. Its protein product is CASSFIGGYGYTF.

The CDR3: CASSYSQGRGTEAFF. In DNA form, the CDR3 reads TGTGCCAGCAGTTACTCCCAGGGGCGCGGCACTGAAGCTTTCTTT. The rearrangement uses TRBV6-5 and TRBJ1-1; TRBD1 is a possible D gene (6 bases). The CDR3 length is 15 residues. The V and J ends lost 0 bases and 4 bases respectively, with 12 bases between them. Germline V CDR1 and CDR2: MNHEY, SVGAGI.

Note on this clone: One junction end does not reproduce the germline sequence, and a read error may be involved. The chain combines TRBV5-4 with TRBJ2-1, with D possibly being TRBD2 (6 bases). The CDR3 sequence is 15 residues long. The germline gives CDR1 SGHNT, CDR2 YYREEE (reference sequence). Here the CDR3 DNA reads TGTACCAGCAGCTTCGGGGCGGGGAGTTACAATGAGCAGTTCTTC. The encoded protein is CTSSFGAGSYNEQFF.

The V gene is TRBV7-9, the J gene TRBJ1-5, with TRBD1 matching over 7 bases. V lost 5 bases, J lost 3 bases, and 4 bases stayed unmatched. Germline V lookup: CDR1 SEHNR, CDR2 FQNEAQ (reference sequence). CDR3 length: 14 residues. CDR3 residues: CASSQQGINQPQHF. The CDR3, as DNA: TGTGCCAGCAGCCAACAGGGGATCAATCAGCCCCAGCATTTT.

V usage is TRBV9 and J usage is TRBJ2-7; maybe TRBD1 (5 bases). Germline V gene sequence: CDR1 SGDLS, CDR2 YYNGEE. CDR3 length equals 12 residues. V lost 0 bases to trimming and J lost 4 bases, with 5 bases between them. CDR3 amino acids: CASSVEGYEQYF. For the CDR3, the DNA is TGTGCCAGCAGCGTAGAGGGGTACGAGCAGTACTTC.

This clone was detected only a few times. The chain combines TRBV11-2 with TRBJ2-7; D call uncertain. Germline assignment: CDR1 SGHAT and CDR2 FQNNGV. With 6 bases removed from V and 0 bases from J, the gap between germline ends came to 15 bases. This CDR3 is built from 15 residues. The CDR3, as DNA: TGTGCCAGCAGGAATCGGCTCTCTAGCTCCTACGAGCAGTACTTC. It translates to CASRNRLSSSYEQYF.

CDR3 amino acids: CASSSGGEQYF. In DNA, the CDR3 is TGTGCCAGCAGTTCAGGGGGCGAGCAGTACTTC. The chain joins TRBV28 to TRBJ2-7; 7 bases fit TRBD1. The CDR3 consists of 11 residues. Germline CDR1 and CDR2: MDHEN and SYDVKM. With 4 bases clipped from V and 6 bases from J, the junction kept 0 bases outside the gene matches.

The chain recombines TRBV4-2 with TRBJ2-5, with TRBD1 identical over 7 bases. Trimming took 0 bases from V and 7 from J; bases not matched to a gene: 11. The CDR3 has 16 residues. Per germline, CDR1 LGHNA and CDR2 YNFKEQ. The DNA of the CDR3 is TGTGCCAGCAGCCAAGAGCGGCAGGGGGTAAGAGTGACCCAGTACTTC. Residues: CASSQERQGVRVTQYF.

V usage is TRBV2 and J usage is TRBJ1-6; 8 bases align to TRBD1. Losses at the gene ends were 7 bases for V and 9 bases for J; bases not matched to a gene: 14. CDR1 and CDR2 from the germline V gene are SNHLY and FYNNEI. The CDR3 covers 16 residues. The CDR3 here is CASKARAGGLGSPLHF. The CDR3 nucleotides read TGTGCCAGCAAAGCTCGAGCAGGGGGCTTAGGTTCACCCCTCCACTTT.

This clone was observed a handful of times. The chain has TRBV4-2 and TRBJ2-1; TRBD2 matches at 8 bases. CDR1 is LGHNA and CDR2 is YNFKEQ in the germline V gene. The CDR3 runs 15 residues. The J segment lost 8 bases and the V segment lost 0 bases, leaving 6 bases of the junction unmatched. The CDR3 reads CASSQEAGEPHEQFF. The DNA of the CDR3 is TGTGCCAGCAGCCAAGAAGCGGGAGAGCCCCATGAGCAGTTCTTC.

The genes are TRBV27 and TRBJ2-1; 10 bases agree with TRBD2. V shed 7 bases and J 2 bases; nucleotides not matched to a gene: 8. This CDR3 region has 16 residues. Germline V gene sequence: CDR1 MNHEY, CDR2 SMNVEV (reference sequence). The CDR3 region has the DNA TGTGCCAGCACGACTAGCGGGTTTCGTCCCTACAATGAGCAGTTCTTC. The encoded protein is CASTTSGFRPYNEQFF.

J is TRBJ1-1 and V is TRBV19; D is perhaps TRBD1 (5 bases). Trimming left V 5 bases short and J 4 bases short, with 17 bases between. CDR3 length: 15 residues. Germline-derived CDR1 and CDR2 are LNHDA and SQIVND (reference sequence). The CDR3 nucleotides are TGTGCCAGTAGTGCCATCACGGGCGGGGGCACTGAAGCTTTCTTT. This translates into CASSAITGGGTEAFF.

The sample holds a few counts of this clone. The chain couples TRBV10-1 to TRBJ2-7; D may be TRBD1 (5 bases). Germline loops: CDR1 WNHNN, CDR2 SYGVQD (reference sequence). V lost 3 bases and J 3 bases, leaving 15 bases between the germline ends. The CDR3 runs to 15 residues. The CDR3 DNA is TGCGCCAGCAGTGATTGGCAGGGCCGGCGCTACGAGCAGTACTTC. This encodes CASSDWQGRRYEQYF.

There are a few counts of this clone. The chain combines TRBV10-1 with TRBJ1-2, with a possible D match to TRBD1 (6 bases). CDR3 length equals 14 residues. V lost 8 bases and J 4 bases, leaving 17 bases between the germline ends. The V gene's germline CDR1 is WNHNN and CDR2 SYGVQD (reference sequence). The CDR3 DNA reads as TGCGCCAGCGCGGAGCACAGGGATATCTATGGCTACACCTTC. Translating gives CASAEHRDIYGYTF.